Below are 14 T cell receptor beta chains sequenced from a single sample in a study of blood T cells in healthy people across ages. A J-beta primer mix and a sample-barcoded 5' primer were used in a second PCR of roughly 6 to 12 cycles. TCRdb called the 5' RACE reads again in MiXCR, with one record for every CDR3 protein. Of roughly 1,700,000 distinct CDR3 sequences listed, approximately 30% are singletons. The material sequenced was blood. Source of these receptors: a woman aged 25 to 39 in good health.

The table lists this clonotype with a few counts. V is TRBV20-1 and J is TRBJ2-1; the match to TRBD2 covers 7 bases. The V and J ends lost 0 bases and 3 bases, in that order; junction bases with no gene match: 8. This CDR3 is 16 amino acids long. Germline loops: CDR1 DFQATT, CDR2 SNEGSKA (reference sequence). The CDR3 spells CSARDWSSGFYNEQFF. The DNA for the CDR3 is TGCAGTGCTAGAGATTGGAGTAGCGGGTTCTACAATGAGCAGTTCTTC.

The sample holds many counts of this clonotype. The gene calls are TRBV21-1 and TRBJ2-7; the table's D call TRBD1 went unverified against the DNA. TRBV21-1 is marked as a pseudogene. The CDR3 has 9 amino acids. CDR3 nucleotide sequence: TGTGCCGGAAAACCGGGGCAGTACTTC. It specifies CAGKPGQYF.

This clonotype was seen many times. CDR3 loop: CAISASYEQYF. CDR3 sequence (DNA): TGTGCCATCAGTGCATCGTACGAGCAGTACTTC. This chain uses TRBV10-3 with TRBJ2-7; unclear D gene. V shed 4 bases and J shed 4 bases, with 5 bases lying between them. The CDR3 extends over 11 amino acids. Germline CDR1 reads ENHRY; CDR2 reads SYGVKD.

The J gene is TRBJ2-3, the V gene TRBV7-8, with D perhaps TRBD2 (6 bases). CDR3 length: 15 residues. Germline V lookup: CDR1 SGHVS, CDR2 FQNEAQ. V gave up 4 bases and J gave up 4 bases, with 15 bases separating them. DNA of the CDR3: TGTGCCAGCAGCTACGGAACGCGGGATCCAGATACGCAGTATTTT. Translation gives CASSYGTRDPDTQYF.

This clonotype was observed a handful of times. The chain links TRBV18 to TRBJ2-1, with 7 bases fitting TRBD1. Losses at the gene ends were 1 base for V and 9 bases for J; bases not matched to a gene: 6. The CDR3 extends over 14 amino acids. Germline CDR1 is KGHSH and CDR2 is LQKENI. The CDR3 DNA sequence: TGTGCCAGCTCACCACGACAGGGAGAGGGTGAGCAGTTCTTC. It is translated as CASSPRQGEGEQFF.

The rearrangement uses TRBV28 and TRBJ2-1, with D tentatively TRBD2 (7 bases). This CDR3 has 13 residues. Germline CDR1 and CDR2: MDHEN and SYDVKM. V lost 10 bases to trimming and J lost 5 bases, with 15 bases between them. CDR3 in DNA: TGTGCCACCTGGGGGGGGGCCCACAATGAGCAGTTCTTC. It codes for CATWGGAHNEQFF.

The chain combines TRBV27 with TRBJ2-3; perhaps TRBD2 as D (5 bases). The CDR3 sequence is 14 residues long. Trimming pared 3 bases from V and 6 bases from J, leaving 13 bases between. Looked up from germline, CDR1 is MNHEY and CDR2 is SMNVEV (reference sequence). The CDR3 region has the DNA TGTGCCAGCAGTTTCGGGGTGGTGACCGATACGCAGTATTTT. Residues: CASSFGVVTDTQYF.

The chain couples TRBV12-5 to TRBJ1-1; a weak D match, TRBD1 (6 bases). The germline V gene has CDR1 LGHNT and CDR2 FRNRAP. The CDR3 is 13 amino acids. V was trimmed by 6 bases and J by 8 bases, leaving 16 bases between them. The CDR3 DNA sequence: TGTGCTAGTGGGCCAACAGGGACTACGGAAGCTTTCTTT. Its protein product is CASGPTGTTEAFF.

The chain couples TRBV20-1 to TRBJ2-3, with a tentative D call TRBD1 (7 bases). The CDR3 runs 14 residues. Germline CDR1 and CDR2: DFQATT and SNEGSKA (reference sequence). Trimming stripped 1 base from V and 4 bases from J, with 12 bases between. The CDR3 DNA follows: TGCAGTGCTAGAGCGCCAGGGGGGCCAGATACGCAGTATTTT. This encodes CSARAPGGPDTQYF.

The chain uses TRBV7-2 and TRBJ2-5, with TRBD2 identical over 8 bases. CDR1 is SGHTA and CDR2 is FQGNSA in the germline V gene. The CDR3 covers 16 residues. After removal of 1 base from V and 6 bases from J, the junction contained 10 bases not matched to a gene. The CDR3 DNA reads TGTGCCAGCAGCTTAGGACGAGCGGGGGATCAGAAGACCCAGTACTTC. Translated, it gives CASSLGRAGDQKTQYF.

Remarks on this clonotype: A read error may explain this, as a much larger clone is one base away. The CDR3 bases are TGTGCCAGCAGGGAGGACAGGGCCTACAATGAGCAGTTCTTC. It specifies CASREDRAYNEQFF. The rearrangement joins TRBV12-3 or TRBV12-4 to TRBJ2-1, with TRBD1 matching over 8 bases. V lost 6 bases to trimming and J lost 2 bases; unmatched junction nucleotides: 3. This CDR3 contains 14 residues.

This clonotype appeared a few times. The chain carries TRBV27 and TRBJ2-1; TRBD2 matches at 12 bases. J was trimmed by 6 bases and V by 2 bases; bases with no gene match: 2. The CDR3 sequence is 15 residues long. Germline CDR1 and CDR2: MNHEY and SMNVEV (reference sequence). In nucleotides, the CDR3 is TGTGCCAGCAGTTTAACGACTAGCGGGAGCAATGAGCAGTTCTTC. Translating gives CASSLTTSGSNEQFF.

The chain recombines TRBV7-2 with TRBJ2-7; TRBD2 agrees at 13 bases. Near its end, the DNA agrees better with TRBJ2-5, so the J call may be wrong. Germline V gives CDR1 SGHTA, CDR2 FQGNSA. This CDR3 region has 15 residues. The chain's CDR3 is CASSFTSGGAETQYF. The CDR3 bases are TGTGCCAGCAGCTTCACTAGCGGGGGGGCGGAGACCCAGTACTTC.

This clonotype was seen a few times. V usage is TRBV7-6 and J usage is TRBJ2-2; TRBD2 might be the D (5 bases). This CDR3 region has 16 residues. The V and J ends lost 6 bases and 0 bases respectively, with 14 bases between them. CDR1 is SGHVS and CDR2 is FNYEAQ in the germline V gene. This CDR3 is CASRSNPGTNTGELFF. The CDR3 DNA sequence: TGTGCCAGCAGGTCTAACCCGGGAACGAACACCGGGGAGCTGTTTTTT.